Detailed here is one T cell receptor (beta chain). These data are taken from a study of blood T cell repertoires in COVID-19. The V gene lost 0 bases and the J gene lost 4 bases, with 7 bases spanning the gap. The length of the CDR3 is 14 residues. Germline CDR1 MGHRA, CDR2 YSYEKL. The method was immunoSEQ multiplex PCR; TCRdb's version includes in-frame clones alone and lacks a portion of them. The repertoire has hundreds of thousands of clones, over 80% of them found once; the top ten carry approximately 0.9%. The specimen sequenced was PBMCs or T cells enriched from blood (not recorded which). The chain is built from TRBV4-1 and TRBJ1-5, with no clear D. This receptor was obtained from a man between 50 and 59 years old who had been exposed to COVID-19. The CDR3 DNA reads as TGCGCCAGCAGCCAAGATCCCAGAAATCAGCCCCAGCATTTT. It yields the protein CASSQDPRNQPQHF.